This T cell receptor (beta chain) is drawn from a study of shared clonotypes between healthy human individuals. Note on this clone: Its antigen is not identified. This specimen includes other DNA sequences encoding the same CDR3.

A split of CD4+ cells into CD45RA+ naive and CD45RA-negative memory subsets was performed. Notes on the study in general: Roughly 4.7% was the fraction of naive CD4 clonotypes found shared across a few donors.

Original handling: Junction-only sequences without quality scores were provided by ImmunoSEQ, so filtering was different. Data came from immunoSEQ multiplex PCR; TCRdb stores just in-frame clones and leaves some out. V and J calls and clone size are those listed in that table; D and trimming were worked out from the DNA. The profile shows 2 million to 2.5 million clones, about nine tenths of them singletons. Sample: naive CD4+ T cells from PBMCs. As for subset: CD45RA+ positively selected. This TCR came from a man aged 18 to 29 in good health. Some clones in this sample may be carry-over from other donors' samples.

CDR3 amino acids: CASSLPGREQYF. For the CDR3, the DNA is TGTGCCAGCAGTCTCCCTGGTAGGGAGCAGTACTTC. This chain connects TRBV28 to TRBJ2-7; no clear D. The CDR3 spans 12 residues. V was trimmed by 5 bases and J by 7 bases, leaving 12 bases between them. Germline assignment: CDR1 MDHEN and CDR2 SYDVKM. Drawing the rest from reference TRBV28 and TRBJ2-7, the complete variable domain is DVKVTQSSRYLVKRTGEKVFLECVQDMDHENMFWYRQDPGLGLRLIYFSYDVKMKEKGDIPEGYSVSREKKERFSLILESASTNQTSMYLCASSLPGREQYFGPGTRLTVT.